One T cell receptor beta chain is described in this entry. Its antigen is still unknown. These data originate in a study of cytomegalovirus exposure and HLA in healthy donors. The study ran its PCR with 60 Vbeta and 13 Jbeta primers. Clones were read by immunoSEQ multiplex PCR, and TCRdb kept only the in-frame ones, dropping some. The sample yields over 130,000 clones, roughly 90% seen once. Germline CDR1 LGHNA, CDR2 YNFKEQ. The CDR3 length is 19 residues. J was trimmed by 0 bases and V by 4 bases; bases with no gene match: 16. The study's findings and limits: Prediction of most subjects' HLA-A and HLA-B alleles by TCR beta sequences was reportedly accurate. V- and J-gene trimming in TCR beta was tied to a missense DCLRE1C variant by an analysis performed later. Several top significant clusters appeared, in a later analysis, to be linked to common viral pathogens. Reports showed the classifier diagnosing cytomegalovirus status with high specificity and sensitivity.

J is TRBJ2-3 and V is TRBV4-2; 7 positions match TRBD2. This receptor was identified in a woman in her thirties or forties in good health and CMV-seronegative. Sequenced sample: PBMCs. CDR3 in DNA: TGTGCCAGCAGCCCCTATGGGGGGGGAGAGGGTGCTAGCACAGATACGCAGTATTTT. Amino acid sequence: CASSPYGGGEGASTDTQYF.